One and the same sample provided the 5 T cell receptor beta chains below, sequenced in a study of regulatory T cells in long-lasting Graves disease. Time point here: newly diagnosed GD, antithyroid drugs for less than 3 months. Extracted RNA from PBMCs served as the source of the TCR library. Combining iRepertoire HTBI primers with Arm-PCR of CDR3 regions, the authors built TCR beta libraries. One entry per CDR3 protein results from TCRdb running MiXCR on the multiplex PCR reads. Of fewer than 650,000 distinct CDR3 sequences in the sample, less than 20% were seen once. The same sample was also used in a study of T cells in Graves' hyperthyroidism and ophthalmopathy.

The specimen comprised peripheral blood mononuclear cells (PBMCs), sampled at new diagnosis, from a patient treated with antithyroid drugs. These receptors originate from a woman in her 30s with Graves disease.

This sequence joins TRBV3-1 and TRBJ2-3; D not resolved. CDR3 size: 13 residues. V was trimmed by 6 bases and J by 1 base, leaving 8 bases between them. Germline V gene data show CDR1 as LGHDT and CDR2 as YNNKEL (reference sequence). In nucleotides, the CDR3 is TGTGCCAGCAGACCCGAGGGCACAGATACGCAGTATTTT. Protein product: CASRPEGTDTQYF.

The rearrangement uses TRBV6-1 and TRBJ2-3, with D tentatively TRBD2 (7 bases). The length of the CDR3 is 14 residues. V lost 6 bases and J 4 bases, leaving 14 bases between the germline ends. Germline CDR1 MNHNS, CDR2 SASEGT. CDR3 region: CASRDTGGADTQYF. For the CDR3, the DNA is TGTGCCAGCAGAGACACGGGGGGCGCAGATACGCAGTATTTT.

This clonotype was seen ten or more times. The chain is built from TRBV27 and TRBJ1-1, with a possible D match to TRBD1 (5 bases). The CDR3 totals 15 residues. The germline V and J ends were trimmed by 4 bases and 1 base, with 13 bases remaining between them. Germline CDR1 MNHEY, CDR2 SMNVEV (reference sequence). CDR3 in amino acids: CASSSQGKGNTEAFF. The CDR3 DNA reads TGTGCCAGCAGTTCGCAGGGTAAGGGGAACACTGAAGCTTTCTTT.

This clonotype appeared once. The chain carries TRBV19 and TRBJ2-7, with 8 positions matching TRBD1. The V and J ends lost 3 bases and 4 bases, in that order; junction bases with no gene match: 8. This CDR3 has 15 residues. Germline V gene sequence: CDR1 LNHDA, CDR2 SQIVND (reference sequence). The CDR3 spells CASSMGPGGPYEQYF. The CDR3 nucleotides read TGTGCCAGTAGTATGGGTCCAGGGGGCCCGTACGAGCAGTACTTC.

This clonotype was counted at least ten times. The chain has TRBV7-3 and TRBJ2-2, with D unresolved. V was cut by 1 base and J by 7 bases, with 10 bases left in between. Germline CDR1 SGHTA, CDR2 FQGTGA. This CDR3 contains 14 residues. CDR3 loop: CASSLSWGGGELFF. In nucleotides, the CDR3 is TGTGCCAGCAGCTTAAGCTGGGGTGGCGGGGAGCTGTTTTTT.